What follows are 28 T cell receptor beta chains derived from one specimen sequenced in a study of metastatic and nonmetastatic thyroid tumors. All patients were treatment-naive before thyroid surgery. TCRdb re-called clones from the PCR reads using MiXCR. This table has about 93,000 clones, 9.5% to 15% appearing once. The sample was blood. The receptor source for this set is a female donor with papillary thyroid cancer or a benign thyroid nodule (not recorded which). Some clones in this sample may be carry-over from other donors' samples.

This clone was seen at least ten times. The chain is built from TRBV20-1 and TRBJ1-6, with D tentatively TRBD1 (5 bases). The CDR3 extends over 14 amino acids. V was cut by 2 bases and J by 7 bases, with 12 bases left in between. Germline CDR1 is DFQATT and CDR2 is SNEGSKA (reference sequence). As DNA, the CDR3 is TGCAGTGCTAGAAGGGCAAAGGGGAATTCACCCCTCCACTTT. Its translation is CSARRAKGNSPLHF.

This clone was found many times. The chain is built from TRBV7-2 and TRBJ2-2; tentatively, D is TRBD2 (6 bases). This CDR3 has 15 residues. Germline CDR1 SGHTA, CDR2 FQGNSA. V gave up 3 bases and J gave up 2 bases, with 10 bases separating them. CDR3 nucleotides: TGTGCCAGCAGCTTCGATGGACTAAACACCGGGGAGCTGTTTTTT. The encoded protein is CASSFDGLNTGELFF.

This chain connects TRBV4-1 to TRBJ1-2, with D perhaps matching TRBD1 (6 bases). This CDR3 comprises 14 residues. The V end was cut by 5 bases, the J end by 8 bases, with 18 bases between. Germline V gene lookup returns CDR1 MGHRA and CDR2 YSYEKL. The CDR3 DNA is TGCGCCAGCAGCTCCCCCGGACAGCTACGGGGCTACACCTTC. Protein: CASSSPGQLRGYTF.

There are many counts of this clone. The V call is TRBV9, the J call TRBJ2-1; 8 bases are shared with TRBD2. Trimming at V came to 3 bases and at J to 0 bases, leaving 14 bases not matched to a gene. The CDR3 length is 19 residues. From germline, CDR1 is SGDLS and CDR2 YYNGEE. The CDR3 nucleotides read TGTGCCAGCAGCGACAAGGGCCCGGGGAGCGGGAGCTCCTACAATGAGCAGTTCTTC. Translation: CASSDKGPGSGSSYNEQFF.

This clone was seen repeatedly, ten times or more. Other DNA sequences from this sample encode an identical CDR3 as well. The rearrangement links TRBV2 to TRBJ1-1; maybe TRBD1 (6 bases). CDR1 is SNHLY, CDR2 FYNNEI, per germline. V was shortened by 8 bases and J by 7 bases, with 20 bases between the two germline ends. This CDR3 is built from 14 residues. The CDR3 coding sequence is TGTGCCAGCCGAGGGGGAACGACCCGGAGTGAAGCTTTCTTT. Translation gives CASRGGTTRSEAFF.

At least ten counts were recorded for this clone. CDR3 sequence (DNA): TGTGCCAGTAGTATGACCCTGAACACTGAAGCTTTCTTT. This gives the protein CASSMTLNTEAFF. The chain links TRBV19 to TRBJ1-1, with D uncertain. The CDR3 sequence is 13 residues long. V was clipped by 3 bases and J by 0 bases, with 5 bases between them. CDR1 and CDR2 (germline): LNHDA, SQIVND (reference sequence).

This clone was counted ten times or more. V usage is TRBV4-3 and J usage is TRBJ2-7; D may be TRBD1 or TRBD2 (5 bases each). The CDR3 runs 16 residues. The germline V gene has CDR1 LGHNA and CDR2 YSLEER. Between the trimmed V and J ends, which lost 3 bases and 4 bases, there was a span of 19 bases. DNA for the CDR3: TGCGCCAGCAGCCAGGACGCCTTGCGAGGGGCATACGAGCAGTACTTC. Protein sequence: CASSQDALRGAYEQYF.

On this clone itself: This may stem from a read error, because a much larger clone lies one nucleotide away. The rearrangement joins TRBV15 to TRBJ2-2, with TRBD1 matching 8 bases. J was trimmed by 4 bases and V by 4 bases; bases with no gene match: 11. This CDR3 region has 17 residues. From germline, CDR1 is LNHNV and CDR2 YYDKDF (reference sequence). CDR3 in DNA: TGTGCCACCAGCACAGATCCCCTCGACAGGGGCACCGGGGAGCTGTTTTTT. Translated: CATSTDPLDRGTGELFF.

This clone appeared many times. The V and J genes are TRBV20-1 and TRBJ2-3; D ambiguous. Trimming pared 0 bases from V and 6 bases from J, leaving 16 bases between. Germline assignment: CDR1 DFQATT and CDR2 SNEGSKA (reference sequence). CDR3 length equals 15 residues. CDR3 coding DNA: TGCAGTGCTAGAGAGACTTGGACCACAGCCGATACGCAGTATTTT. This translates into CSARETWTTADTQYF.

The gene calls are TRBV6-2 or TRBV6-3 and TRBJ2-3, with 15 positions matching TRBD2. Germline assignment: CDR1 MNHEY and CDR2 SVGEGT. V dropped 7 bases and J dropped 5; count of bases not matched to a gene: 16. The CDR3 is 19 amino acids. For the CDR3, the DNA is TGTGCCAGCAAGACCTCCGGGACTAGCGGGAGGATTGTTTTAGATACGCAGTATTTT. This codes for CASKTSGTSGRIVLDTQYF.

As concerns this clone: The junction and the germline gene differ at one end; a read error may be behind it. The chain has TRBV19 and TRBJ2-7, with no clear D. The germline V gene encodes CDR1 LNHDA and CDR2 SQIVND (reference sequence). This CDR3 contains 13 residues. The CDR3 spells CASSSGGSYEQYF. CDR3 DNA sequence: TGTGCCAGTTCCAGTGGCGGATCCTACGAGCAGTACTTT. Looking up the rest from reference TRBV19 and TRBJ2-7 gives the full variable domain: DGGITQSPKYLFRKEGQNVTLSCEQNLNHDAMYWYRQDPGQGLRLIYYSQIVNDFQKGDIAEGYSVSREKKESFPLTVTSAQKNPTAFYLCASSSGGSYEQYFGPGTRLTVT.

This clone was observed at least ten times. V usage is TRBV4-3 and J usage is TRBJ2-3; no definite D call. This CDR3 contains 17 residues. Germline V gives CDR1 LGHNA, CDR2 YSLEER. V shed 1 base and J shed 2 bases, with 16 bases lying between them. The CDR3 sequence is CASSQGWRRADTDTQYF. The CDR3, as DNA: TGCGCCAGCAGCCAAGGATGGCGTCGAGCTGACACAGATACGCAGTATTTT.

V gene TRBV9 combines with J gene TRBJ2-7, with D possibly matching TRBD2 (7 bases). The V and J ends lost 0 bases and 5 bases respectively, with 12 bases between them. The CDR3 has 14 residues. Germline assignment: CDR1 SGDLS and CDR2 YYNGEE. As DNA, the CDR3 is TGTGCCAGCAGCGTAGTTGGAGGGGGGGACGAGCAGTACTTC. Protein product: CASSVVGGGDEQYF.

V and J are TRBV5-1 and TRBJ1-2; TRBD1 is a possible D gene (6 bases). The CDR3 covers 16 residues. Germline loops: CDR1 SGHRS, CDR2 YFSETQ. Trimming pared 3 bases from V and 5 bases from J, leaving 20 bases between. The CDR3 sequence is CASSSQSAGQLYGYTF. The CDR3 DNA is TGCGCCAGCAGCTCCCAAAGTGCAGGACAGCTTTATGGCTACACCTTC. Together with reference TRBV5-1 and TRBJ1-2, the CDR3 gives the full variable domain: KAGVTQTPRYLIKTRGQQVTLSCSPISGHRSVSWYQQTPGQGLQFLFEYFSETQRNKGNFPGRFSGRQFSNSRSEMNVSTLELGDSALYLCASSSQSAGQLYGYTFGSGTRLTVV.

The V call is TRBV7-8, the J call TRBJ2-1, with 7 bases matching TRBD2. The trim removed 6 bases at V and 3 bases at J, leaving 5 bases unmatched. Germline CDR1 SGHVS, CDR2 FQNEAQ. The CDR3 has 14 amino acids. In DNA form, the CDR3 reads TGTGCCAGCAGGGGCGGGGGAATCTACAATGAGCAGTTCTTC. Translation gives CASRGGGIYNEQFF.

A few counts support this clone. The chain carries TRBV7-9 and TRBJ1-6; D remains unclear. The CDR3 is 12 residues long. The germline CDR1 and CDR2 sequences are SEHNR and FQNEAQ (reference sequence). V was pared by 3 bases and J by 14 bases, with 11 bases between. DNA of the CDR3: TGTGCCAGCAGCTTTGATACTCGAACCCTCCACTTT. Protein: CASSFDTRTLHF.

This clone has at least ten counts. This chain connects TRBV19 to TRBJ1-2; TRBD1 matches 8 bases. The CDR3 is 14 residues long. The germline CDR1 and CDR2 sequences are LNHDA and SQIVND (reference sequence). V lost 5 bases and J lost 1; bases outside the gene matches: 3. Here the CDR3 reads CASSLDRGNYGYTF. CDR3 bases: TGTGCCAGTAGTCTCGACAGGGGTAACTATGGCTACACCTTC.

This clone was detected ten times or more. CDR3 amino acids: CASSPTGGSYYGYTF. Here the CDR3 DNA reads TGTGCCAGCAGTCCGACAGGGGGCTCATACTATGGCTACACCTTC. This chain links TRBV28 with TRBJ1-2, with 10 bases matching TRBD1. Germline V gene data show CDR1 as MDHEN and CDR2 as SYDVKM. CDR3 length: 15 amino acids. J lost 3 bases, V lost 5 bases, and 6 bases had no gene match.

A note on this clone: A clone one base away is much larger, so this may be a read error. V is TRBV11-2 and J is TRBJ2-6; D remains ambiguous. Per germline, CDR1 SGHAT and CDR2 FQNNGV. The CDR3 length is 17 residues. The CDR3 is CTSSPPARWSGANVLTF. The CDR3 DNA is TGTACCAGCAGCCCCCCCGCCCGTTGGAGCGGGGCCAACGTCCTGACTTTC.

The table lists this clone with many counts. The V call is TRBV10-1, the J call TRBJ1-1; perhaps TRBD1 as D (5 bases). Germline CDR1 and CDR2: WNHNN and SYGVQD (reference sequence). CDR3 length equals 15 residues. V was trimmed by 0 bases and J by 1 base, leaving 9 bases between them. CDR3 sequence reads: CASSESEGTNTEAFF. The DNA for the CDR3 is TGCGCCAGCAGTGAGTCGGAGGGGACGAACACTGAAGCTTTCTTT.

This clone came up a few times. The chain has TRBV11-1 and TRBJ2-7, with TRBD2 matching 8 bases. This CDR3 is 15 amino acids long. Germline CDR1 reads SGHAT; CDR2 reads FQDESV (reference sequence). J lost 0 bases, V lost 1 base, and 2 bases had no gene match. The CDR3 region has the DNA TGTGCCAGCAGCTTAGAGAGCGGGGGCTCCTACGAGCAGTACTTC. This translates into CASSLESGGSYEQYF.

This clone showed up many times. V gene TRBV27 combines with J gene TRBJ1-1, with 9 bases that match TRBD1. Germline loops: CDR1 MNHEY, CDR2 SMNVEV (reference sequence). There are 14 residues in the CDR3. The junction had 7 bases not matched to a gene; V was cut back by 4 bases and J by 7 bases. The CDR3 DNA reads TGTGCCAGCAGTTGGGGGACAGGGTCAGGTGAAGCTTTCTTT. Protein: CASSWGTGSGEAFF.

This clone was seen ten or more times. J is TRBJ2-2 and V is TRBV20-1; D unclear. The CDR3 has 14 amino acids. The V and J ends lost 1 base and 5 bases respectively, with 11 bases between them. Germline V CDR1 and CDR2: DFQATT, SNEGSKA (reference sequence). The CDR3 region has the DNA TGCAGTGCTAGAGTGGGTCTAACAACCGGGGAGCTGTTTTTT. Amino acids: CSARVGLTTGELFF.

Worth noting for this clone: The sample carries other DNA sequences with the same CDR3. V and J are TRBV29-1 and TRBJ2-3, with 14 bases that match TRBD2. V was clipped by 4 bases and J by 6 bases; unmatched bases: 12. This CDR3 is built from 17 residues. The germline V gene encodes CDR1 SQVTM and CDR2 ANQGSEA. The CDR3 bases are TGCAGCGTTGTTGAAGGACTAGCGGGAGGTTCAAGGGATACGCAGTATTTT. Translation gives CSVVEGLAGGSRDTQYF.

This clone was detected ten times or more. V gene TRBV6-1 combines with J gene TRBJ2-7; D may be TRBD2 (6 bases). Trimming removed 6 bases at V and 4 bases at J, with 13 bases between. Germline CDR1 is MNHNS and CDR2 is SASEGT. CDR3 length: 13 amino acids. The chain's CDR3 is CASRDGAGYEQYF. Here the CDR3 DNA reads TGTGCCAGCAGGGACGGGGCGGGGTACGAGCAGTACTTC.

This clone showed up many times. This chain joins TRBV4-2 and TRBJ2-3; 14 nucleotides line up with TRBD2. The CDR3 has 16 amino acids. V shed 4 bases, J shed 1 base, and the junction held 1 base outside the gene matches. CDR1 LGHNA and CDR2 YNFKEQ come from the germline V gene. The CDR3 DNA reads TGTGCCAGCAGCCCGGGACTAGCGGGGGGCACAGATACGCAGTATTTT. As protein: CASSPGLAGGTDTQYF.

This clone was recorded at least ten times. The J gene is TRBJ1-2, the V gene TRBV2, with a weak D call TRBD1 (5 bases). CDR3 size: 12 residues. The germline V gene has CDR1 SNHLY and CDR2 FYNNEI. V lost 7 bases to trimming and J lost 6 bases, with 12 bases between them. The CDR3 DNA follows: TGTGCCAGCATCAGGGAGTACCATGGCTACACCTTC. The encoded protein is CASIREYHGYTF.

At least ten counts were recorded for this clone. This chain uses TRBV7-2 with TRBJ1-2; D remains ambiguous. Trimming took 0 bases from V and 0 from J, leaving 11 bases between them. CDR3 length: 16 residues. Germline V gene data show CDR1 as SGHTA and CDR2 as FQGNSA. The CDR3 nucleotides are TGTGCCAGCAGCTTAGCCCCGACACGCTCTAACTATGGCTACACCTTC. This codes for CASSLAPTRSNYGYTF.